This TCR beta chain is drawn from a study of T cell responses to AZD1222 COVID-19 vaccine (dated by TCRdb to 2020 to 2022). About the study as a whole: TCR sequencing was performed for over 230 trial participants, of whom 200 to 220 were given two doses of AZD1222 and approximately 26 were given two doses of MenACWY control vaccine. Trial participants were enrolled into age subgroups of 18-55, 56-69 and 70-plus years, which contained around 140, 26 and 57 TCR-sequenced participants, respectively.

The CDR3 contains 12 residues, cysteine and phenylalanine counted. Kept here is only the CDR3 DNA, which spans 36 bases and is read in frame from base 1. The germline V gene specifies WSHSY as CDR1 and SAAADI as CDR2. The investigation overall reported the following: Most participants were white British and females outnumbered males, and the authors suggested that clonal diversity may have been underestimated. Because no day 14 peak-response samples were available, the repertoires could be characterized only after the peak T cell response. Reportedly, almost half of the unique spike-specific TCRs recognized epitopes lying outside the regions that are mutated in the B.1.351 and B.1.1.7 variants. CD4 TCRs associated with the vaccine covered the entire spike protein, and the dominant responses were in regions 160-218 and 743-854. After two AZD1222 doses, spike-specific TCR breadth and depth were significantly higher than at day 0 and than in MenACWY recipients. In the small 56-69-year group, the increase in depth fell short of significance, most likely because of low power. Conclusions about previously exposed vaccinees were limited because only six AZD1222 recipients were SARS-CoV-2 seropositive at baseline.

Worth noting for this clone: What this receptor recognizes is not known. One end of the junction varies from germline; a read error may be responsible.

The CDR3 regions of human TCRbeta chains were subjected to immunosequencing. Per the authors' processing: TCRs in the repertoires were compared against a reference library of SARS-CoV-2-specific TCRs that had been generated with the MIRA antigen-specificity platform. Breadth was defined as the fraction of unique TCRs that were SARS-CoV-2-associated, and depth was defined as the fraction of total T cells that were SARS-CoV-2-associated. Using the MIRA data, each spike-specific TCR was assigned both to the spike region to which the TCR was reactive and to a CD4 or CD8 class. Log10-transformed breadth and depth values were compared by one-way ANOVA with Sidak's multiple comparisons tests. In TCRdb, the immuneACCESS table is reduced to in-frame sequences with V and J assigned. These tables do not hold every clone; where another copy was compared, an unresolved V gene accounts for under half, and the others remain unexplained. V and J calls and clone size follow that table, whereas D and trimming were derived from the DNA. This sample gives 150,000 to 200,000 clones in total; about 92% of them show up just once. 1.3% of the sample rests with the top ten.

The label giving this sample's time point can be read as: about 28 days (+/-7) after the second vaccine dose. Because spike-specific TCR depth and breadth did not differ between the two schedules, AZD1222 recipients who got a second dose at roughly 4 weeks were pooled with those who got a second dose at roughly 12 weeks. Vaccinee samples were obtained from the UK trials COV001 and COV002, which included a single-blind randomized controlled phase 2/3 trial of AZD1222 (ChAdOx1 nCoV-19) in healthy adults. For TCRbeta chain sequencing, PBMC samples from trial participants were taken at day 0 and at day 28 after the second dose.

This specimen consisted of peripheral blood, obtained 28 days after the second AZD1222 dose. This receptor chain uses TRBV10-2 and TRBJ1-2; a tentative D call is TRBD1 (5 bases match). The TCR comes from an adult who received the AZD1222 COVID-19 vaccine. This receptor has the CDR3 CASTSGIYGCTF. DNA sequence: TGCGCCAGCACTTCAGGGATCTATGGCTGCACCTTC.